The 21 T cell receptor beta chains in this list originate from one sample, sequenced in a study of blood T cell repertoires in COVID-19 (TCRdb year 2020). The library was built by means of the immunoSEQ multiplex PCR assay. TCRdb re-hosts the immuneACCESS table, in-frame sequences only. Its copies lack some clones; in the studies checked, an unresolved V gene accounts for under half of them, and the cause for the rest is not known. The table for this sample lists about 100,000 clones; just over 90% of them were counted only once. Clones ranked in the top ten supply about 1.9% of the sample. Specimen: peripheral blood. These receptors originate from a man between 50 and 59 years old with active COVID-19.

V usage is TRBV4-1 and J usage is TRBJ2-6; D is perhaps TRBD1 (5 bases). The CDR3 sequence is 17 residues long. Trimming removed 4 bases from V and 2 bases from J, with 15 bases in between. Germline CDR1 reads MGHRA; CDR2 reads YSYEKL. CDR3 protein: CASSPRAENTGANVLTF. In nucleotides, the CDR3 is TGCGCCAGCAGCCCCAGGGCAGAGAATACTGGGGCCAACGTCCTGACTTTC.

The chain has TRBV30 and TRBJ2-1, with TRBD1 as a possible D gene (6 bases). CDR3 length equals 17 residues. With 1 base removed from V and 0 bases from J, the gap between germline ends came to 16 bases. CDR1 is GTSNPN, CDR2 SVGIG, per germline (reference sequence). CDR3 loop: CAWSGSRTVSSYNEQFF. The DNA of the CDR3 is TGTGCCTGGAGTGGGAGTAGGACAGTCAGCTCCTACAATGAGCAGTTCTTC.

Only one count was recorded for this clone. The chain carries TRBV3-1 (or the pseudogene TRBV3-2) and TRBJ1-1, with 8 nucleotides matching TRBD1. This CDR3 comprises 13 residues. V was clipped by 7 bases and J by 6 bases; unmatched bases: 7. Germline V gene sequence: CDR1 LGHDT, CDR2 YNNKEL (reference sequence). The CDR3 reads CASTRQGAPEAFF. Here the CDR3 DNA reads TGTGCCAGCACAAGGCAGGGGGCCCCTGAAGCTTTCTTT.

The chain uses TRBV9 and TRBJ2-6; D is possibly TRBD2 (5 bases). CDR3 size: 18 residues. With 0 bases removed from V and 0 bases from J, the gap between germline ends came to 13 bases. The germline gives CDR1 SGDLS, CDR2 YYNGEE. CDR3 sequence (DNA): TGTGCCAGCAGCGTAGCAATAGCGCGGAGCTCTGGGGCCAACGTCCTGACTTTC. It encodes CASSVAIARSSGANVLTF.

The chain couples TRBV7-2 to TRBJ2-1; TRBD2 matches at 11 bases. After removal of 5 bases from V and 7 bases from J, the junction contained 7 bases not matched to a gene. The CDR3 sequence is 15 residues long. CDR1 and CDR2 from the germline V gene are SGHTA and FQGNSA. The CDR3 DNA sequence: TGTGCCAGCAGCCAAATGAGGACTAGCGGGAATGAGCAGTTCTTC. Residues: CASSQMRTSGNEQFF.

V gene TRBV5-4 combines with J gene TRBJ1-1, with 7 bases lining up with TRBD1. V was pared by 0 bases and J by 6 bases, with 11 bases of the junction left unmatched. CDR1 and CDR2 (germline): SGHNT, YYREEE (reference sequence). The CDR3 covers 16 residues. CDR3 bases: TGTGCCAGCAGCTTGGGGATCAGGGGGTCTTTTTCTGAAGCTTTCTTT. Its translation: CASSLGIRGSFSEAFF.

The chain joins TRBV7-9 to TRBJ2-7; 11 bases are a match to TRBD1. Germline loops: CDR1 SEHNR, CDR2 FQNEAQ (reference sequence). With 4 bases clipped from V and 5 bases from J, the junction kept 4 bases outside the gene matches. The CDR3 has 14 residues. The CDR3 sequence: CASSSGQGAHEQYF. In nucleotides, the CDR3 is TGTGCCAGCAGCTCAGGACAGGGGGCACACGAGCAGTACTTC.

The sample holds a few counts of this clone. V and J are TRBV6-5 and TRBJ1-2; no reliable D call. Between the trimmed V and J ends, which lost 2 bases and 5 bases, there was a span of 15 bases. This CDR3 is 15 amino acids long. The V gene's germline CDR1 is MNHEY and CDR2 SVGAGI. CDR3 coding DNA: TGTGCCAGCAGTTACAACGGGGTGGAGAGGTATGGCTACACCTTC. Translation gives CASSYNGVERYGYTF.

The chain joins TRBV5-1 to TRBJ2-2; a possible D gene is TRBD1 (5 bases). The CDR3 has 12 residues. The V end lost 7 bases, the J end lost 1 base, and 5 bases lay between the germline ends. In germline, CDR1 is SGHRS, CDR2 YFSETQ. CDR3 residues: CASGQNTGELFF. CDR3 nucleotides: TGCGCCAGCGGACAGAACACCGGGGAGCTGTTTTTT.

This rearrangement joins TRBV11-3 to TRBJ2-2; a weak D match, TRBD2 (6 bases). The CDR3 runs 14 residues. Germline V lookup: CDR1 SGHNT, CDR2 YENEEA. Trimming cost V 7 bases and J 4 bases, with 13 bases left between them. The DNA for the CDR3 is TGTGCCAGCACCATAGCGGCCTCCACCGGGGAGCTGTTTTTT. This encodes CASTIAASTGELFF.

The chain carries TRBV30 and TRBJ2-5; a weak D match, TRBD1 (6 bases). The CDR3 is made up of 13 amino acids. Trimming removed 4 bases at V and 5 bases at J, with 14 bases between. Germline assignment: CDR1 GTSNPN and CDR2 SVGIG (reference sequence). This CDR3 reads CAWTIQGTETQYF. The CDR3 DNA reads TGTGCCTGGACAATACAGGGTACGGAGACCCAGTACTTC. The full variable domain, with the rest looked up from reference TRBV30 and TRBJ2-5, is SQTIHQWPATLVQPVGSPLSLECTVEGTSNPNLYWYRQAAGRGLQLLFYSVGIGQISSEVPQNLSASRPQDRQFILSSKKLLLSDSGFYLCAWTIQGTETQYFGPGTRLLVL.

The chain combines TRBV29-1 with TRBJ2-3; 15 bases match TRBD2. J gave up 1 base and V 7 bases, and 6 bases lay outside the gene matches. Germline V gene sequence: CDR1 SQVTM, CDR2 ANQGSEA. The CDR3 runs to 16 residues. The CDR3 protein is CSAMRTSGRGTDTQYF. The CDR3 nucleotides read TGCAGCGCTATGCGGACTAGCGGGAGGGGCACAGATACGCAGTATTTT.

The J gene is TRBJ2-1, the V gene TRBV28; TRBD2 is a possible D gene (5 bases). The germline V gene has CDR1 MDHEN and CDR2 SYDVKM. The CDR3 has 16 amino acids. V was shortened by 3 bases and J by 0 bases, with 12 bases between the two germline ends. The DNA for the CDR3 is TGTGCCAGCAGTTTCGAAATAGGGAGCTCCTACAATGAGCAGTTCTTC. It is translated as CASSFEIGSSYNEQFF.

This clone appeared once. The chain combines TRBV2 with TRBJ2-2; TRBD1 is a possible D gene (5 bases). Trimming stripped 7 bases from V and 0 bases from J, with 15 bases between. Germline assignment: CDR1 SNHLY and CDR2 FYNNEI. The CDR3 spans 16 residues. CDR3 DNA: TGTGCCAGCACTCAAGGGGTTGCGGCGAACACCGGGGAGCTGTTTTTT. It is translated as CASTQGVAANTGELFF. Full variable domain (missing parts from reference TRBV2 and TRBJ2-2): EPEVTQTPSHQVTQMGQEVILRCVPISNHLYFYWYRQILGQKVEFLVSFYNNEISEKSEIFDDQFSVERPDGSNFTLKIRSTKLEDSAMYFCASTQGVAANTGELFFGEGSRLTVL.

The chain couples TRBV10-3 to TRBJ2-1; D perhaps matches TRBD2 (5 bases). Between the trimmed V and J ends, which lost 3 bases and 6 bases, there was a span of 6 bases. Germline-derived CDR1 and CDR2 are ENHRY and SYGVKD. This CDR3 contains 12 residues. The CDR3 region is CAISDGLNEQFF. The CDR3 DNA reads TGTGCCATCAGTGACGGACTCAATGAGCAGTTCTTC.

The CDR3: CASSLEIYGQGEYTGELFF. CDR3 nucleotides: TGTGCCAGCAGCTTAGAGATTTATGGACAGGGGGAGTACACCGGGGAGCTGTTTTTT. The V gene is TRBV11-3, the J gene TRBJ2-2; 10 positions match TRBD1. J lost 3 bases, V lost 0 bases, and 10 bases had no gene match. Germline lookup yields CDR1 SGHNT and CDR2 YENEEA. There are 19 residues in the CDR3.

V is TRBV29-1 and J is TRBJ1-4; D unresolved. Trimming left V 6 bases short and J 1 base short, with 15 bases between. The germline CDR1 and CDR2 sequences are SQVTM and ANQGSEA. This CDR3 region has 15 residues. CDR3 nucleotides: TGCAGCGTCGTAGGTTCGGGTGGAACTAATGAAAAACTGTTTTTT. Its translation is CSVVGSGGTNEKLFF. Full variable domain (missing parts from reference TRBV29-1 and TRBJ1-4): SAVISQKPSRDICQRGTSLTIQCQVDSQVTMMFWYRQQPGQSLTLIATANQGSEATYESGFVIDKFPISRPNLTFSTLTVSNMSPEDSSIYLCSVVGSGGTNEKLFFGSGTQLSVL.

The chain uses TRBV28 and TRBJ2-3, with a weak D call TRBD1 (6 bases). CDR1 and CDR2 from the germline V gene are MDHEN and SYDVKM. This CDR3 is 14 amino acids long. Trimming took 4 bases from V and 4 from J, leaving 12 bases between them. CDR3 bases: TGTGCCAGCAGTTCGACAGGTGGCCCAGATACGCAGTATTTT. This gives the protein CASSSTGGPDTQYF. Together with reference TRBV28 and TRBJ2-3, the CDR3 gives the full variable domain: DVKVTQSSRYLVKRTGEKVFLECVQDMDHENMFWYRQDPGLGLRLIYFSYDVKMKEKGDIPEGYSVSREKKERFSLILESASTNQTSMYLCASSSTGGPDTQYFGPGTRLTVL.

The CDR3 DNA reads TGTGCCAGCGACGGATATGGGGCGATGGGTCACAATGAGCAGTTCTTC. Its protein is CASDGYGAMGHNEQFF. The chain carries TRBV19 and TRBJ2-1; D perhaps matches TRBD1 (5 bases). The V end lost 9 bases, the J end lost 5 bases, and 23 bases lay between the germline ends. The CDR3 is made up of 16 amino acids. Germline CDR1 is LNHDA and CDR2 is SQIVND (reference sequence).

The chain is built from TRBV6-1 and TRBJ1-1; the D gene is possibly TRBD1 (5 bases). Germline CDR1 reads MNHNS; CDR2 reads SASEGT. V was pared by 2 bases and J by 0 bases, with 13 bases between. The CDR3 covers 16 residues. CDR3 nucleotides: TGTGCCAGCAGTGAATTGGGGGGGATGATGAACACTGAAGCTTTCTTT. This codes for CASSELGGMMNTEAFF.

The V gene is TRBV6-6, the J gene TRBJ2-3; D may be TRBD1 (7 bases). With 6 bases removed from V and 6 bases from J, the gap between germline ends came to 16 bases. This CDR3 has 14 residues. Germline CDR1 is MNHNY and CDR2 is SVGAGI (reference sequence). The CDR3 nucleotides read TGTGCCAGCAGGCGGCAGGGGGGATTGGATACGCAGTATTTT. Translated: CASRRQGGLDTQYF.